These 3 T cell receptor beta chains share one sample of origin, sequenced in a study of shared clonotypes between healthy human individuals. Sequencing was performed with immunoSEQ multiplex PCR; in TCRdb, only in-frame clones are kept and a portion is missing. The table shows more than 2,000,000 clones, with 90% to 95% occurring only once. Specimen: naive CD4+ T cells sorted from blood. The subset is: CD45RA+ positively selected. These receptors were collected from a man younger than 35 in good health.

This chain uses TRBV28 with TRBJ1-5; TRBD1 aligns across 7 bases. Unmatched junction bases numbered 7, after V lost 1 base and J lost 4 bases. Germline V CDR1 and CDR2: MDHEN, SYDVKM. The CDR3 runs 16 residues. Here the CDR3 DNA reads TGTGCCAGCAGTTTATCGAGCAGGGGGTATAATCAGCCCCAGCATTTT. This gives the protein CASSLSSRGYNQPQHF.

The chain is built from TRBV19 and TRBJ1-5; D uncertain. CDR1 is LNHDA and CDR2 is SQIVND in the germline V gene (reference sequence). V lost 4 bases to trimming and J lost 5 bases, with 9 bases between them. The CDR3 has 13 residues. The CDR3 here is CASSTQNYQPQHF. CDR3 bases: TGTGCCAGTAGTACCCAGAACTATCAGCCCCAGCATTTT.

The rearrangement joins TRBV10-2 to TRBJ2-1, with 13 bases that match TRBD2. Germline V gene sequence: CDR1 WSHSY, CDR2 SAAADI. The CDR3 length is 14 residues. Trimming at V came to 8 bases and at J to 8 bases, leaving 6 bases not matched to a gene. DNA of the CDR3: TGCGCCAGCCTTACTAGCGGGGGGGTCCATGAGCAGTTCTTC. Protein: CASLTSGGVHEQFF.